Listed here are 27 T cell receptor beta chains from one sample, sequenced in a study of response to subunit inactivated influenza vaccine. TCRdb passed the RT-PCR reads through MiXCR, listing each CDR3 protein once. This table holds some 570,000 distinct CDR3 sequences, about 11% found once. These data also formed part of another study, on T cells expressing NK-cell markers. From that report: Template switching by 5'RACE with UMIs generated the TCR beta cDNA.

The specimen comprised PBMCs from blood, sampled on the day of vaccination. The receptors shown here come from a man aged 50 to 59 who received an inactivated influenza vaccine.

The chain links TRBV10-3 to TRBJ2-1, with 9 bases lining up with TRBD2. The germline CDR1 and CDR2 sequences are ENHRY and SYGVKD. V was pared by 7 bases and J by 5 bases, with 6 bases of the junction left unmatched. The CDR3 totals 14 residues. This CDR3 reads CAINVAGANNEQFF. The DNA for the CDR3 is TGTGCCATCAATGTAGCGGGAGCGAACAATGAGCAGTTCTTC.

The rearrangement joins TRBV20-1 to TRBJ2-3; 7 bases are a match to TRBD1. Trimming cost V 2 bases and J 5 bases; bases outside gene matches: 10. Per the germline V gene, CDR1 is DFQATT and CDR2 is SNEGSKA (reference sequence). The CDR3 covers 15 residues. As DNA, the CDR3 is TGCAGTGCTAGATCAGGACAGGAGGCAGTAGATACGCAGTATTTT. It yields the protein CSARSGQEAVDTQYF.

This clonotype was seen ten or more times. The chain has TRBV7-9 and TRBJ2-1, with TRBD2 matching over 8 bases. Losses at the gene ends were 5 bases for V and 2 bases for J; bases not matched to a gene: 8. The CDR3 has 16 residues. Looked up from germline, CDR1 is SEHNR and CDR2 is FQNEAQ (reference sequence). The CDR3 nucleotides are TGTGCCAGCAGCCAACTAGCGGTACGAACCTACAATGAGCAGTTCTTC. Encoded protein: CASSQLAVRTYNEQFF.

There are a few counts of this clonotype. The chain couples TRBV5-4 to TRBJ2-7; 15 nucleotides line up with TRBD2. Germline loops: CDR1 SGHNT, CDR2 YYREEE (reference sequence). This CDR3 is built from 17 residues. The junction had 5 bases not matched to a gene; V was cut back by 2 bases and J by 2 bases. For the CDR3, the DNA is TGTGCCAGCAGCTTCGGACTAGCGGGAGGGCAGCCCTACGAGCAGTACTTC. It codes for CASSFGLAGGQPYEQYF.

This chain connects TRBV11-2 to TRBJ2-7; D might be TRBD2 (6 bases). CDR1 is SGHAT, CDR2 FQNNGV, per germline. V lost 2 bases and J 3 bases, leaving 11 bases between the germline ends. The length of the CDR3 is 14 residues. CDR3 loop: CASSLSWRDYEQYF. CDR3 nucleotides: TGTGCCAGCAGCTTAAGTTGGCGGGACTACGAGCAGTACTTC.

This clonotype came up a few times. The rearrangement uses TRBV7-8 and TRBJ2-3, with D tentatively TRBD1 or TRBD2 (5 bases each). This CDR3 is 17 amino acids long. Germline V CDR1 and CDR2: SGHVS, FQNEAQ. Trimming shortened V by 5 bases and J by 3 bases, and 21 bases separated the two germline ends. In DNA, the CDR3 is TGTGCCAGCAGCGCCCAGTCGGGGCAAAGACGGACAGATACGCAGTATTTT. Its translation is CASSAQSGQRRTDTQYF.

This clonotype has just a few counts. The chain uses TRBV5-1 and TRBJ2-2; D gene uncertain. Between the trimmed V and J ends, which lost 0 bases and 0 bases, there was a span of 9 bases. This CDR3 is built from 16 residues. Per the germline V gene, CDR1 is SGHRS and CDR2 is YFSETQ. In DNA, the CDR3 is TGCGCCAGCAGCTTGGGCAGCCCTGCGAACACCGGGGAGCTGTTTTTT. Its protein is CASSLGSPANTGELFF.

The J gene is TRBJ2-7, the V gene TRBV9; 9 nucleotides align to TRBD2. This CDR3 spans 16 amino acids. Germline-derived CDR1 and CDR2 are SGDLS and YYNGEE. Germline trimming cut 4 bases from V and 5 bases from J; bases unmatched to any gene: 13. CDR3 DNA sequence: TGTGCCAGCAGCACCCCGTCTAGCGGGGTCGGCCACGAGCAGTACTTC. This codes for CASSTPSSGVGHEQYF.

The rearrangement uses TRBV19 and TRBJ1-5; 7 bases match TRBD1. The germline gives CDR1 LNHDA, CDR2 SQIVND (reference sequence). This CDR3 has 16 residues. J gave up 2 bases and V 5 bases, and 9 bases lay outside the gene matches. The CDR3 region is CASSERQGGGNQPQHF. The DNA of the CDR3 is TGTGCCAGTAGTGAAAGACAGGGAGGCGGCAATCAGCCCCAGCATTTT.

In its sample, this clonotype was seen many times. The chain uses TRBV4-2 and TRBJ2-7, with a weak D call TRBD1 (7 bases). V was cut by 1 base and J by 4 bases, with 20 bases left in between. The CDR3 covers 17 residues. Germline V lookup: CDR1 LGHNA, CDR2 YNFKEQ. For the CDR3, the DNA is TGTGCCAGCAGCCAAGGACAGGGCGCGGGAAATCGATACGAGCAGTACTTC. Its protein is CASSQGQGAGNRYEQYF.

The chain combines TRBV20-1 with TRBJ1-3; maybe TRBD1 (5 bases). Trimming cost V 0 bases and J 4 bases, with 13 bases left between them. CDR1 and CDR2 from the germline V gene are DFQATT and SNEGSKA (reference sequence). The CDR3 is 15 amino acids. The CDR3 here is CSARDSRGFGNTIYF. Written as DNA, the CDR3 is TGCAGTGCTAGAGATTCGAGGGGTTTCGGAAACACCATATATTTT.

This clonotype appeared many times. The J gene is TRBJ1-3, the V gene TRBV20-1; maybe TRBD1 (5 bases). V was pared by 3 bases and J by 1 base, with 13 bases between. This CDR3 comprises 15 residues. The germline V gene has CDR1 DFQATT and CDR2 SNEGSKA (reference sequence). The DNA of the CDR3 is TGCAGTGCTAGTGGGGGGTCTTTGTCTGGAAACACCATATATTTT. It translates to CSASGGSLSGNTIYF.

The sample holds a few counts of this clonotype. The chain carries TRBV20-1 and TRBJ2-3; TRBD2 agrees at 10 bases. The CDR3 is made up of 15 amino acids. The J segment lost 7 bases and the V segment lost 3 bases, leaving 10 bases of the junction unmatched. Germline CDR1 reads DFQATT; CDR2 reads SNEGSKA (reference sequence). The CDR3 region has the DNA TGCAGTGCTAGTAATAAAGCGGGAGGGCCAAATACGCAGTATTTT. It specifies CSASNKAGGPNTQYF.

This clonotype has a handful of counts. The V and J genes are TRBV7-6 and TRBJ2-7, with D hard to call. V lost 3 bases, J lost 1 base, and 10 bases lay in between. The CDR3 loop spans 14 amino acids. CDR1 is SGHVS, CDR2 FNYEAQ, per germline. CDR3 DNA sequence: TGTGCCAGCAGCTTGCTCGCTAAATCCTACGAGCAGTACTTC. Translating it yields CASSLLAKSYEQYF. Drawing the rest from reference TRBV7-6 and TRBJ2-7, the complete variable domain is GAGVSQSPRYKVTKRGQDVALRCDPISGHVSLYWYRQALGQGPEFLTYFNYEAQQDKSGLPNDRFSAERPEGSISTLTIQRTEQRDSAMYRCASSLLAKSYEQYFGPGTRLTVT.

This clonotype was detected only a few times. The rearrangement uses TRBV28 and TRBJ2-1; TRBD2 aligns across 14 bases. CDR1 and CDR2 from the germline V gene are MDHEN and SYDVKM. V lost 9 bases, J lost 5 bases, and 9 bases stayed unmatched. The CDR3 totals 16 residues. This chain's CDR3 is CASKTGTSGGHNEQFF. For the CDR3, the DNA is TGTGCCAGTAAAACCGGGACTAGCGGGGGCCACAATGAGCAGTTCTTC.

In its sample, this clonotype was seen a few times. The V and J genes are TRBV5-1 and TRBJ2-6; the D gene is possibly TRBD1 (6 bases). CDR1 is SGHRS, CDR2 YFSETQ, per germline. This CDR3 contains 15 residues. Deletions cut 4 bases from V and 2 bases from J, with 10 bases between. CDR3 sequence (DNA): TGCGCCAGCAGCATCGGACAGACTGGGGCCAACGTCCTGACTTTC. The encoded protein is CASSIGQTGANVLTF. Looking up the rest from reference TRBV5-1 and TRBJ2-6 gives the full variable domain: KAGVTQTPRYLIKTRGQQVTLSCSPISGHRSVSWYQQTPGQGLQFLFEYFSETQRNKGNFPGRFSGRQFSNSRSEMNVSTLELGDSALYLCASSIGQTGANVLTFGAGSRLTVL.

The chain employs TRBV6-1 and TRBJ2-3, with D perhaps assigned TRBD1 or TRBD2 (5 bases each). Trimming removed 5 bases from V and 4 bases from J, with 19 bases in between. CDR1 is MNHNS and CDR2 is SASEGT in the germline V gene. This CDR3 is built from 16 residues. Written as DNA, the CDR3 is TGTGCCAGCAGTAGGGACCTCGCCCCCGTCTCAGATACGCAGTATTTT. It encodes CASSRDLAPVSDTQYF.

This clonotype was found a few times. This chain joins TRBV3-1 and TRBJ1-2; no clear D. CDR1 is LGHDT and CDR2 is YNNKEL in the germline V gene (reference sequence). This CDR3 has 16 residues. The germline V and J ends were trimmed by 2 bases and 4 bases, with 17 bases remaining between them. CDR3 loop: CASSQRFITALYGYTF. DNA of the CDR3: TGTGCCAGCAGCCAAAGATTTATTACTGCCCTCTATGGCTACACCTTC.

This clonotype was seen more than once but under ten times. J is TRBJ2-5 and V is TRBV2, with TRBD2 matching 8 bases. This CDR3 has 14 amino acids. Germline V lookup: CDR1 SNHLY, CDR2 FYNNEI. Trimming cost V 7 bases and J 5 bases; bases outside gene matches: 9. The CDR3 DNA sequence: TGTGCCAGCACAGCGGGAGTGGGTTGGGAGACCCAGTACTTC. It translates to CASTAGVGWETQYF.

This clonotype has a count of ten or more. The chain is built from TRBV3-1 and TRBJ2-2; no firm D call. The V end was cut by 1 base, the J end by 4 bases, with 7 bases between. Germline V gene lookup returns CDR1 LGHDT and CDR2 YNNKEL (reference sequence). The length of the CDR3 is 14 residues. The CDR3 region has the DNA TGTGCCAGCAGCCAAGCGGTCAGCACCGGGGAGCTGTTTTTT. Protein sequence: CASSQAVSTGELFF.

This chain links TRBV6-5 with TRBJ2-2; possibly TRBD2 for D (6 bases). The germline gives CDR1 MNHEY, CDR2 SVGAGI. Trimming stripped 0 bases from V and 1 base from J, with 9 bases between. CDR3 length: 16 amino acids. This chain's CDR3 is CASSYSLGLNTGELFF. CDR3 DNA sequence: TGTGCCAGCAGTTACTCGCTGGGACTGAACACCGGGGAGCTGTTTTTT.

This clonotype was found a few times. The chain combines TRBV20-1 with TRBJ2-2; perhaps TRBD2 as D (6 bases). CDR1 DFQATT and CDR2 SNEGSKA come from the germline V gene (reference sequence). Trimming pared 6 bases from V and 1 base from J, leaving 12 bases between. The CDR3 loop spans 14 amino acids. The CDR3 reads CSAIIAVNTGELFF. The CDR3, as DNA: TGCAGTGCCATAATAGCGGTGAACACCGGGGAGCTGTTTTTT.

The V gene is TRBV20-1, the J gene TRBJ2-7, with 12 bases that match TRBD2. Germline V gene data show CDR1 as DFQATT and CDR2 as SNEGSKA (reference sequence). The CDR3 is 17 residues long. Losses at the gene ends were 3 bases for V and 0 bases for J; bases not matched to a gene: 9. The chain's CDR3 is CSARGLAGGPYSYEQYF. DNA for the CDR3: TGCAGTGCTAGGGGCCTAGCGGGAGGGCCCTACTCCTACGAGCAGTACTTC.

The V call is TRBV20-1, the J call TRBJ2-5; 9 bases match TRBD1. From germline, CDR1 is DFQATT and CDR2 SNEGSKA (reference sequence). The CDR3 is 11 amino acids. CDR3 nucleotides: TGCACTCTACAGGGGGCGGAGACCCAGTACTTC. Translated, it gives CTLQGAETQYF.

The chain carries TRBV20-1 and TRBJ2-7; 7 bases line up with TRBD1. Trimming at V came to 0 bases and at J to 5 bases, leaving 10 bases not matched to a gene. Germline lookup yields CDR1 DFQATT and CDR2 SNEGSKA (reference sequence). The CDR3 runs 15 residues. This CDR3 is CSARDPQGVSHEQYF. CDR3 coding DNA: TGCAGTGCTAGAGATCCCCAGGGGGTATCCCACGAGCAGTACTTC.

Regarding this clonotype: No conserved phenylalanine or tryptophan is present at the end of the CDR3, so a read error is the likely explanation. The rearrangement links TRBV30 to TRBJ1-2, with no clear D. The germline V gene encodes CDR1 GTSNPN and CDR2 SVGIG (reference sequence). The CDR3 covers 11 residues. The V and J ends lost 3 bases and 6 bases respectively, with 8 bases between them. The CDR3 bases are TGTGCCTGGAGCATCAACCATGGCTACACCGTC. Its protein product is CAWSINHGYTV.

This chain links TRBV12-3 or TRBV12-4 with TRBJ2-3; D remains ambiguous. The ends were cut back, 0 bases at V and 6 bases at J, with 10 bases in the middle. CDR3 length: 14 amino acids. The CDR3 DNA sequence: TGTGCCAGCAGTTTAGCATCGGTATTGGATACGCAGTATTTT. Amino acid sequence: CASSLASVLDTQYF.